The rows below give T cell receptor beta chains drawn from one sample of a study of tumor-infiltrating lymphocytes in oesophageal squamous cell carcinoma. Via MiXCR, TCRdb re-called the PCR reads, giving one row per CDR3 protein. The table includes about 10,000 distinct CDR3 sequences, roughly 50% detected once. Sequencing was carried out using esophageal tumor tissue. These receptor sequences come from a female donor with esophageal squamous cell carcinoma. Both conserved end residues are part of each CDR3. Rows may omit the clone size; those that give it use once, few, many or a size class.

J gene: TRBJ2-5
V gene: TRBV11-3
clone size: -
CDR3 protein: CASSLSGLAGAQETQYF

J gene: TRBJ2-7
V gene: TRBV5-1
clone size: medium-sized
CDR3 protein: CASSWGTFNSYEQYF

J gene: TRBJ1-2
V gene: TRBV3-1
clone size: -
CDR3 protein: CASSRRGRGGYTF

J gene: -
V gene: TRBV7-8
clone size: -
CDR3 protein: CASSLAGTGSSYEQYF

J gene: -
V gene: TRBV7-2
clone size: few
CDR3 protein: CASSPAVDVEQYF

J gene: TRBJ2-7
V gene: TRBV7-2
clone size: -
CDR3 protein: CASSLAGSWYEQYF

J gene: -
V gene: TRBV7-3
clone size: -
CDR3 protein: CASSLEGSEQFF

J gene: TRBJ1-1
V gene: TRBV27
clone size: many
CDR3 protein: CASRVQGFEGVEAFF

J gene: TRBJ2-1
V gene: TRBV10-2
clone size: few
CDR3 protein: CASRTGVYNEQFF

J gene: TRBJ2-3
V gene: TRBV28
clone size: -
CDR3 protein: CASSLGPVIDTQYF